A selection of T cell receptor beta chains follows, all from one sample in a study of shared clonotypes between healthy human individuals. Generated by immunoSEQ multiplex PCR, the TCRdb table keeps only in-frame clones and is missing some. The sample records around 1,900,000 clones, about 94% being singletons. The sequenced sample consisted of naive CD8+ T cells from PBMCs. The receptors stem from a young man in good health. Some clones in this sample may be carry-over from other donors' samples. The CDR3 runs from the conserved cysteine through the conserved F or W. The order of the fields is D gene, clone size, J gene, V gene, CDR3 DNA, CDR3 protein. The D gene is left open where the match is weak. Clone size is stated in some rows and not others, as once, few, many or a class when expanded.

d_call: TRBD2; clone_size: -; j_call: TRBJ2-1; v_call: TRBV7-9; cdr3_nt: TGTGCCAGCAGCGCGTCTTCTAGCGGGAGGGGTAATGAGCAGTTCTTC; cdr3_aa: CASSASSSGRGNEQFF
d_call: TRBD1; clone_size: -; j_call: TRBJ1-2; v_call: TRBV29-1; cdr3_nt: TGCAGCGTGGGGGGGACAGGGGTTATGAACTATGGCTACACCTTC; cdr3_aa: CSVGGTGVMNYGYTF
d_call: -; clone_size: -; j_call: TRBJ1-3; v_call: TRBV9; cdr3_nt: TGTGCCAGCAGCGTAGATTGGGCCTCTGGAAACACCATATATTTT; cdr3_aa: CASSVDWASGNTIYF
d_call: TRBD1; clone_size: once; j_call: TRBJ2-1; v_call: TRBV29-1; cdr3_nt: TGCAGCGTTGAAGACCCTGGACAGGGATACTACAATGAGCAGTTCTTC; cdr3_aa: CSVEDPGQGYYNEQFF
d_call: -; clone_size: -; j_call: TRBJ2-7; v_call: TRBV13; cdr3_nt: TGTGCCAGCAGCTCCCCCGACTCATACGAGCAGTACTTC; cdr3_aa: CASSSPDSYEQYF
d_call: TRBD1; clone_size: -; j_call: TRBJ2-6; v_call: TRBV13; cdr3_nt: TGTGCCAGCAGGACAGGGACCCTGGACTCTGGGGCCAACGTCCTGACTTTC; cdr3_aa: CASRTGTLDSGANVLTF
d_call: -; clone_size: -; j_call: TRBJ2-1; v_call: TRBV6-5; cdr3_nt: TGTGCCAGCAGTTACTCAGAATCCAGGGTTTATGAGCAGTTCTTC; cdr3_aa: CASSYSESRVYEQFF
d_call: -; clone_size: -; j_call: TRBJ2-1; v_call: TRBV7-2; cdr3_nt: TGTGCCAGCAGCTTCGGGGGCACCTACAATGAGCAGTTCTTC; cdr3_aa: CASSFGGTYNEQFF
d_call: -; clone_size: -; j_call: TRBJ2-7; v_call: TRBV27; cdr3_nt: TGTGCCAGCAGTTTATATGGCAGGGGTCTCTACGAGCAGTACTTC; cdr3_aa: CASSLYGRGLYEQYF
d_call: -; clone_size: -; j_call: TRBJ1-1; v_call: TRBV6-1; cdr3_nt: TGTGCCAGCATTCATCATAACCTGAACACTGAAGCTTTCTTT; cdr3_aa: CASIHHNLNTEAFF
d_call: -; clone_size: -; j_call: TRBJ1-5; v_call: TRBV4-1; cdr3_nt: TGCGCCAGCAGCCAAGTTAAGGGGGAACTCAATCAGCCCCAGCATTTT; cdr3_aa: CASSQVKGELNQPQHF
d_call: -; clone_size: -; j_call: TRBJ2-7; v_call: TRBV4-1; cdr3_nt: TGCGCCAGCAGCCCCGGGTTAGCCGTCTCCTACGAGCAGTACTTC; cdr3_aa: CASSPGLAVSYEQYF
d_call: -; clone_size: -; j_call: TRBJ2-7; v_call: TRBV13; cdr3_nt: TGTGCCAGCAGCCGTTCTAGGTCGGGAGCGCCGTCCTACGAGCAGTACTTC; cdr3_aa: CASSRSRSGAPSYEQYF
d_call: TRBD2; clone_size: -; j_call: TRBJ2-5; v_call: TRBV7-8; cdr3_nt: TGTGCCAGCAGCTTATCGCATGGGTTAGCGGGGGACCAAGAGACCCAGTACTTC; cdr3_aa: CASSLSHGLAGDQETQYF
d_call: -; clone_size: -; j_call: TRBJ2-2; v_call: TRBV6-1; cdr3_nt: TGTGCCAGCAGTGAAAGGGGGGTCGCGAACACCGGGGAGCTGTTTTTT; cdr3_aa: CASSERGVANTGELFF
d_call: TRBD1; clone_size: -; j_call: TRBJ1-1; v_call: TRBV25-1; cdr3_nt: TGTGCCAGCAGTCCGGGACAGGCCTTAACTGAAGCTTTCTTT; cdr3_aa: CASSPGQALTEAFF
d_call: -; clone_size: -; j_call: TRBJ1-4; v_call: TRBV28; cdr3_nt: TGTGCCAGCAGTAGTCCCTCTGAGGGTGCAACTAATGAAAAACTGTTTTTT; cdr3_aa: CASSSPSEGATNEKLFF
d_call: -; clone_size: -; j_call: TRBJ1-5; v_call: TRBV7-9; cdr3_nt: TGTGCCAGCAGCTCCTCTGATGATGATAATAGCAATCAGCCCCAGCATTTT; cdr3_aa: CASSSSDDDNSNQPQHF
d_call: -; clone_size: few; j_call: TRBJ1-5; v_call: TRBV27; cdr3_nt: TGTGCCAGCAGTTTAGTTGGTAGCAATCAGCCCCAGCATTTT; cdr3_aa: CASSLVGSNQPQHF
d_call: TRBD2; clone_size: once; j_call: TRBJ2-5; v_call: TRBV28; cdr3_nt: TGTGCCAGCAGTTTGGGGAGACTAGCGGGAGGTTTAGAGACCCAGTACTTC; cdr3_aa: CASSLGRLAGGLETQYF
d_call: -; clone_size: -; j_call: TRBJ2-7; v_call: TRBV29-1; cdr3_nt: TGCAGCGTTGAAGATCCTGGCGGAGGGACCTACGAGCAGTACTTC; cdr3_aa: CSVEDPGGGTYEQYF
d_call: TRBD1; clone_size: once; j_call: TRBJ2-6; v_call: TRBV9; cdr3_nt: TGTGCCAGCAGCCCGAACAGGGGTCCCTCCCTTTACTCTGGGGCCAACGTCCTGACTTTC; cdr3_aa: CASSPNRGPSLYSGANVLTF
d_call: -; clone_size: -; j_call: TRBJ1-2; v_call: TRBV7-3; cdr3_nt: TGTGCCAGCAGCTCCCGTCCCGGCTATGGCTACACCTTC; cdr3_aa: CASSSRPGYGYTF
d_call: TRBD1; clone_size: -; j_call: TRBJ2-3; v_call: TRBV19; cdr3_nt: TGTGCCAGTAGTATGGGGACAGGATTAAGCACAGATACGCAGTATTTT; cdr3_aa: CASSMGTGLSTDTQYF
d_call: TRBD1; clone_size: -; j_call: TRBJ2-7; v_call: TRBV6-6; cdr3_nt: TGTGCCAGCAGTTACCCCCGGACAGGGGTCTACGAGCAGTACTTC; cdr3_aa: CASSYPRTGVYEQYF
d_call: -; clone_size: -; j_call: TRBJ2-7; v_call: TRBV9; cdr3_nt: TGTGCCAGCAGCGTAGGACTTACAGGGTCTGGCGAGCAGTACTTC; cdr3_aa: CASSVGLTGSGEQYF
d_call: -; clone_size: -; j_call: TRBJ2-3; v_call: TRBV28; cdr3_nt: TGTGCCAGCAGTCCCCAACCCGGCGGGAACGTAAATACAAATACGCAGTATTTT; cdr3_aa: CASSPQPGGNVNTNTQYF
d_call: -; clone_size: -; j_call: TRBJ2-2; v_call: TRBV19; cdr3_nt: TGTGCCAGTAGTATAGATGGGTACACCGGGGAGCTGTTTTTT; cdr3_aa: CASSIDGYTGELFF
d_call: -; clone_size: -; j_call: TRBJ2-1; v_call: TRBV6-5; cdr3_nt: TGTGCCAGCAGTTATCATTCTGGGGAGCAGTTCTTC; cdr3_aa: CASSYHSGEQFF
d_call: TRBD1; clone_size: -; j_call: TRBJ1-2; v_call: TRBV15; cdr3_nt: TGTGCCACCAGCAGAGCGACAGGGGACGTTTATGGCTACACCTTC; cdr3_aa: CATSRATGDVYGYTF
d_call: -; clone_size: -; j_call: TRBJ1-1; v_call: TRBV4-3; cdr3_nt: TGCGCCAGCAGCCAAACCCAGAGGGGGGCTTCGAACACTGAAGCTTTCTTT; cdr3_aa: CASSQTQRGASNTEAFF
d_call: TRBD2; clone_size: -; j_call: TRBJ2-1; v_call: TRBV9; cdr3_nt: TGTGCCAGCAGCGTAGCAGCCGGGACTAGCAGCAATGAGCAGTTCTTC; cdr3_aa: CASSVAAGTSSNEQFF